This T cell receptor (beta chain) was recorded in a study of T cells in Graves' hyperthyroidism and ophthalmopathy. Whole-study results and caveats: Stable hyperthyroidism was separated from ophthalmopathy by a model based on 13 V-J features. Most clonotypes expanded in thyroid above 0.001 were likewise present in blood.

Using RNA transcripts as the source, TCR beta CDR3 regions were amplified. RT-PCR in the first round (using the HTBI primer set) targeted the TCR CDR3. TCRdb used MiXCR to reprocess the multiplex PCR reads, holding one entry per CDR3 protein. The table records a few hundred thousand distinct CDR3 sequences, 15% to 20% of them present only once. J gave up 4 bases and V 1 base, and 6 bases lay outside the gene matches. CDR1 and CDR2 from the germline V gene are SEHNR and FQNEAQ (reference sequence). This CDR3 spans 17 amino acids. This clonotype was found many times. As yet, its antigen is unknown. Active moderate-to-severe ophthalmopathy, Clinical Activity Score at least 3, NOSPECS at least 4, under 3 months' duration. Criteria for exclusion of patients were uncontrolled infection, other autoimmune disease, pregnancy or lactation.

The chain carries TRBV7-9 and TRBJ2-1; TRBD2 agrees at 11 bases. Input material: blood. The receptor was derived from a woman aged 40-49 years with Graves' ophthalmopathy. CDR3 sequence (DNA): TGTGCCAGCAGCTTAGTGTCTAGCGGGAGGAGTTACAATGAGCAGTTCTTC. It encodes CASSLVSSGRSYNEQFF.